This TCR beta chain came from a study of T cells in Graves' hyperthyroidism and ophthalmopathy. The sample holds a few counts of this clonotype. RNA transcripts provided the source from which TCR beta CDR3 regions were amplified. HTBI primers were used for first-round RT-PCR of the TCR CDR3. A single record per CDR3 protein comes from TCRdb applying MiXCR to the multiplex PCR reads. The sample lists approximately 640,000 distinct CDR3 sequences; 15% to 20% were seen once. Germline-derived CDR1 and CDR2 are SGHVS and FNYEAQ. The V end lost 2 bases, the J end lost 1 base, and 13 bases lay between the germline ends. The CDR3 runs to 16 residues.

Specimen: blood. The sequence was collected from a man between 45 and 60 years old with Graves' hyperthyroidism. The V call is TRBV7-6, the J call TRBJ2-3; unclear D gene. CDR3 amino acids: CASSLTEGIGTDTQYF. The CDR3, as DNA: TGTGCCAGCAGCTTAACCGAAGGAATAGGCACAGATACGCAGTATTTT.